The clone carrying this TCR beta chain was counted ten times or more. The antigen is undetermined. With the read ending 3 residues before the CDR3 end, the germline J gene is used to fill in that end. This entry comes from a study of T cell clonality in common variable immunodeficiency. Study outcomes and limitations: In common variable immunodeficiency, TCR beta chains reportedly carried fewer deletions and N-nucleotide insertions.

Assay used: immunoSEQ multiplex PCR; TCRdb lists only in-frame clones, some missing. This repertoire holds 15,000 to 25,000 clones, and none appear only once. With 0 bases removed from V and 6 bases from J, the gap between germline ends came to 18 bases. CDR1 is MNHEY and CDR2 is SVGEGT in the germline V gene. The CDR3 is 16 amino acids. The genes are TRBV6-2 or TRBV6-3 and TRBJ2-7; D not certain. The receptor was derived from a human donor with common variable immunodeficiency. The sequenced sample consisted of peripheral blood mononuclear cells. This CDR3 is CASSYSSHPNFLEQYF. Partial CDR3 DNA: TGTGCCAGCAGTTACTCGTCTCACCCCAACTTTCTCGAG.